The next 28 T cell receptor beta chains were all read from a single sample in a study of blood T cells in healthy people across ages. Combining a sample-barcoded 5' primer with a J-beta primer mix, a second PCR ran for about 6 to 11 cycles. TCRdb passed the 5' RACE reads through MiXCR, listing each CDR3 protein once. The table records 1.5 million to 2 million distinct CDR3 sequences, about two fifths of them present only once. Sequenced material: blood. The receptors were gathered from a human donor in good health.

The J gene is TRBJ2-3, the V gene TRBV5-1; 8 bases match TRBD2. From germline, CDR1 is SGHRS and CDR2 YFSETQ. The CDR3 covers 16 residues. V lost 2 bases to trimming and J lost 0 bases; unmatched junction nucleotides: 5. CDR3 sequence reads: CASSFIAGISTDTQYF. CDR3 nucleotides: TGCGCCAGCAGCTTTATAGCGGGGATTAGCACAGATACGCAGTATTTT.

Worth noting for this clonotype: A read error may account for a junction end that differs from germline. V gene TRBV9 combines with J gene TRBJ2-3, with D maybe TRBD1 (6 bases). The CDR3 is 15 amino acids. Germline V gene sequence: CDR1 SGDLS, CDR2 YYNGEE. The CDR3 nucleotides are TGTGCCAGCAGGAGGACAGCCTCTAGCACGGATACGCAGTATTTT. This translates into CASRRTASSTDTQYF.

This clonotype was observed a handful of times. The chain links TRBV20-1 to TRBJ1-2; 10 nucleotides line up with TRBD1. Germline CDR1 and CDR2: DFQATT and SNEGSKA (reference sequence). The CDR3 sequence is 13 residues long. V was clipped by 6 bases and J by 7 bases; unmatched bases: 8. CDR3 in amino acids: CSAPRQGASGYTF. In DNA, the CDR3 is TGCAGTGCCCCCCGACAGGGGGCCTCTGGCTACACCTTC.

The chain is built from TRBV7-2 and TRBJ2-6; unclear D gene. The V end lost 4 bases, the J end lost 2 bases, and 6 bases lay between the germline ends. The CDR3 runs to 14 residues. The germline V gene encodes CDR1 SGHTA and CDR2 FQGNSA. In nucleotides, the CDR3 is TGTGCCAGCAGCTCGTTGACTGGGGCCAACGTCCTGACTTTC. Amino acids: CASSSLTGANVLTF.

Comment on this clonotype: At one boundary the junction diverges from the germline segment, which might be a read error. The gene calls are TRBV7-2 and TRBJ2-1; 10 bases line up with TRBD1. Germline V CDR1 and CDR2: SGHTA, FQGNSA. This CDR3 has 15 amino acids. CDR3 sequence reads: CASRAPGQGWNDQFF. The CDR3 coding sequence is TGTGCCAGCAGAGCGCCGGGACAGGGGTGGAATGATCAGTTCTTC. The full variable domain, rest sourced from reference TRBV7-2 and TRBJ2-1, is GAGVSQSPSNKVTEKGKDVELRCDPISGHTALYWYRQSLGQGLEFLIYFQGNSAPDKSGLPSDRFSAERTGGSVSTLTIQRTQQEDSAVYLCASRAPGQGWNDQFFGPGTRLTVL.

The J gene is TRBJ1-3, the V gene TRBV28; 11 bases map to TRBD1. After removal of 8 bases from V and 5 bases from J, the junction contained 5 bases not matched to a gene. This CDR3 has 14 residues. CDR1 and CDR2 from the germline V gene are MDHEN and SYDVKM. DNA for the CDR3: TGTGCCAGCCGGACAGGGGGCGCGAGAAACACCATATATTTT. It specifies CASRTGGARNTIYF.

This clonotype was counted between two and nine times. The gene calls are TRBV5-1 and TRBJ2-3; TRBD1 is a possible D gene (5 bases). The CDR3 runs 15 residues. V lost 5 bases and J lost 4, with 17 bases in between. Looked up from germline, CDR1 is SGHRS and CDR2 is YFSETQ. Here the CDR3 DNA reads TGCGCCAGCAGTACGTTCAGGGCAGGAGCAGATACGCAGTATTTT. Translating gives CASSTFRAGADTQYF.

The chain links TRBV20-1 to TRBJ2-3, with TRBD2 matching 11 bases. The CDR3 has 16 amino acids. Losses at the gene ends were 2 bases for V and 2 bases for J; bases not matched to a gene: 6. CDR1 and CDR2 (germline): DFQATT, SNEGSKA (reference sequence). The CDR3 DNA sequence: TGCAGTGCTAGACGGCCTAGCGGGGGGCCCACAGATACGCAGTATTTT. It encodes CSARRPSGGPTDTQYF.

The rearrangement uses TRBV29-1 and TRBJ2-7, with D perhaps being TRBD1 or TRBD2 (5 bases each). CDR1 and CDR2 (germline): SQVTM, ANQGSEA. V lost 5 bases and J lost 3, with 11 bases in between. CDR3 length: 12 residues. CDR3 amino acids: CSVRIGGYEQYF. CDR3 bases: TGCAGCGTTAGAATTGGGGGCTACGAGCAGTACTTC.

The chain uses TRBV5-6 and TRBJ2-7; D gene uncertain. The CDR3 sequence is 15 residues long. CDR1 and CDR2 from the germline V gene are SGHDT and YYEEEE. Trimming took off 6 bases at V and 2 bases at J, with 18 bases between the two ends. The CDR3 is CASNPGRATAYEQYF. In DNA form, the CDR3 reads TGTGCCAGCAACCCAGGACGGGCAACTGCCTACGAGCAGTACTTC.

On this clonotype: A much bigger clone sits one base away, suggesting this may be a read error. The V call is TRBV6-4, the J call TRBJ2-3; TRBD2 aligns across 11 bases. Trimming took 10 bases from V and 4 from J; bases not matched to a gene: 10. This CDR3 has 15 amino acids. CDR1 is MRHNA and CDR2 is SNTAGT in the germline V gene. Here the CDR3 DNA reads TGTGCCAACACCCTTAGCGGGGGGGCCGCAGATACGCAGTATTTT. It yields the protein CANTLSGGAADTQYF.

V and J are TRBV4-1 and TRBJ2-3; 8 nucleotides align to TRBD2. The CDR3 runs 15 residues. Germline CDR1 reads MGHRA; CDR2 reads YSYEKL. Losses at the gene ends were 0 bases for V and 4 bases for J; bases not matched to a gene: 3. The CDR3, as DNA: TGCGCCAGCAGCCAAGATCGGGAGGGGTCAGATACGCAGTATTTT. Translating gives CASSQDREGSDTQYF.

In its sample, this clonotype was seen a few times. V usage is TRBV7-2 and J usage is TRBJ2-3, with a tentative D call TRBD1 (6 bases). The ends were cut back, 1 base at V and 7 bases at J, with 24 bases in the middle. The CDR3 consists of 18 residues. The germline V gene encodes CDR1 SGHTA and CDR2 FQGNSA. The CDR3, as DNA: TGTGCCAGCAGCTTAGATGTCTGGGGGACCCATCAGGGGAATACGCAGTATTTT. Translating it yields CASSLDVWGTHQGNTQYF. The variable domain in full, with the rest retrieved from reference TRBV7-2 and TRBJ2-3, is GAGVSQSPSNKVTEKGKDVELRCDPISGHTALYWYRQSLGQGLEFLIYFQGNSAPDKSGLPSDRFSAERTGGSVSTLTIQRTQQEDSAVYLCASSLDVWGTHQGNTQYFGPGTRLTVL.

The gene calls are TRBV20-1 and TRBJ2-5; the D gene is possibly TRBD2 (6 bases). V lost 3 bases and J 4 bases, leaving 15 bases between the germline ends. Looked up from germline, CDR1 is DFQATT and CDR2 is SNEGSKA (reference sequence). CDR3 length equals 14 residues. This chain's CDR3 is CSARALRGRETQYF. CDR3 nucleotides: TGCAGTGCTAGGGCTTTGCGGGGAAGAGAGACCCAGTACTTC.

In its sample, this clonotype was seen many times. The rearrangement uses TRBV7-2 and TRBJ2-7; the D gene is possibly TRBD1 (6 bases). The V gene lost 4 bases and the J gene lost 2 bases, with 9 bases spanning the gap. CDR1 and CDR2 (germline): SGHTA, FQGNSA. CDR3 size: 13 residues. CDR3 sequence: CASSWAGAYEQYF. CDR3 nucleotides: TGTGCCAGCAGCTGGGCAGGGGCCTACGAGCAGTACTTC. Drawing the rest from reference TRBV7-2 and TRBJ2-7, the complete variable domain is GAGVSQSPSNKVTEKGKDVELRCDPISGHTALYWYRQSLGQGLEFLIYFQGNSAPDKSGLPSDRFSAERTGGSVSTLTIQRTQQEDSAVYLCASSWAGAYEQYFGPGTRLTVT.

The table lists this clonotype with a few counts. The chain links TRBV7-8 to TRBJ2-1; possibly TRBD2 for D (5 bases). The CDR3 runs 14 residues. Germline V gene lookup returns CDR1 SGHVS and CDR2 FQNEAQ. V was clipped by 5 bases and J by 10 bases, with 18 bases between them. CDR3: CASSPRDRTPEQFF. CDR3 bases: TGTGCCAGCAGCCCTCGGGATCGGACTCCAGAGCAGTTCTTC.

This clonotype showed up just a few times. The CDR3 sequence: CASSLGPGAEAFF. The CDR3 nucleotides are TGTGCCAGCAGCTTAGGCCCGGGGGCTGAAGCTTTCTTT. V usage is TRBV7-2 and J usage is TRBJ1-1; TRBD1 is a possible D gene (5 bases). This CDR3 has 13 amino acids. CDR1 and CDR2 (germline): SGHTA, FQGNSA. Trimming took off 1 base at V and 6 bases at J, with 9 bases between the two ends.

This chain connects TRBV6-5 to TRBJ2-3; tentative D call: TRBD1 (6 bases). CDR3 length equals 15 residues. V shed 1 base and J shed 0 bases, with 8 bases lying between them. CDR1 MNHEY and CDR2 SVGAGI come from the germline V gene. Written as DNA, the CDR3 is TGTGCCAGCAGTTACTTCGGACAGAGCACAGATACGCAGTATTTT. It translates to CASSYFGQSTDTQYF.

Of note for this clonotype: One end of the junction is discordant with germline, which a read error may explain. This chain links TRBV4-3 with TRBJ2-4; D is perhaps TRBD1 or TRBD2 (6 bases each). Near its end, the DNA agrees better with TRBJ2-7, so the J call may be wrong. The V gene's germline CDR1 is LGHNA and CDR2 YSLEER. The CDR3 consists of 16 residues. The CDR3 spells CANSQDRTGGSYEQYF. DNA for the CDR3: TGCGCCAACAGCCAAGACAGGACCGGGGGCAGCTACGAGCAGTACTTC.

The chain uses TRBV28 and TRBJ2-3, with D possibly TRBD1 on 6 matching bases. CDR3 size: 16 residues. The V end lost 4 bases, the J end lost 2 bases, and 16 bases lay between the germline ends. Per germline, CDR1 MDHEN and CDR2 SYDVKM. The CDR3 DNA reads TGTGCCAGCAGTTCGGACAGATCCCACCACACAGATACGCAGTATTTT. As protein: CASSSDRSHHTDTQYF.

This chain uses TRBV4-3 with TRBJ2-1, with no clear D. The CDR3 extends over 14 amino acids. Trimming removed 11 bases from V and 3 bases from J, with 17 bases in between. Germline CDR1 and CDR2: LGHNA and YSLEER. The CDR3 DNA is TGCGCCGGGGATAAGCTGCACCACTACAATGAGCAGTTCTTC. This sequence encodes CAGDKLHHYNEQFF.

This chain joins TRBV9 and TRBJ2-5, with 7 positions matching TRBD2. Near its end, the DNA agrees better with TRBJ2-7, so the J call may be wrong. This CDR3 region has 14 residues. Germline CDR1 is SGDLS and CDR2 is YYNGEE. The CDR3 reads CASSPRGDIYEQYF. CDR3 nucleotide sequence: TGTGCCAGCAGCCCCCGGGGGGATATCTACGAGCAGTACTTC.

The gene calls are TRBV28 and TRBJ2-7; D may be TRBD2 (6 bases). V lost 6 bases to trimming and J lost 0 bases, with 15 bases between them. In germline, CDR1 is MDHEN, CDR2 SYDVKM. This CDR3 spans 15 amino acids. CDR3 nucleotides: TGTGCCAGCAGGCGCGGGACGGGGGTCTCCTACGAGCAGTACTTC. This sequence encodes CASRRGTGVSYEQYF.

The CDR3 loop reads CSASEAFLGTGVLDEQFF. In DNA, the CDR3 is TGCAGTGCTAGTGAGGCCTTTCTCGGGACAGGGGTTTTAGATGAGCAGTTCTTC. The chain recombines TRBV20-1 with TRBJ2-1, with TRBD1 matching over 10 bases. Trimming cost V 3 bases and J 8 bases; bases outside gene matches: 19. CDR3 length: 18 amino acids. Germline V gene sequence: CDR1 DFQATT, CDR2 SNEGSKA (reference sequence).

CDR3 DNA sequence: TGTGCCAGCAGTTACTCCCCCGCGACAGGGGAAAGGGATGGCTACACCTTC. It encodes CASSYSPATGERDGYTF. The J gene is TRBJ1-2, the V gene TRBV6-6, with 8 bases identical to TRBD1. From germline, CDR1 is MNHNY and CDR2 SVGAGI (reference sequence). The trim removed 0 bases at V and 6 bases at J, leaving 12 bases unmatched. The CDR3 is made up of 17 amino acids.

This clonotype was observed a few times. V usage is TRBV10-3 and J usage is TRBJ1-2; 9 nucleotides agree with TRBD1. V lost 2 bases, J lost 4 bases, and 5 bases stayed unmatched. This CDR3 spans 15 amino acids. Germline CDR1 and CDR2: ENHRY and SYGVKD. CDR3 region: CAISEGGQGIYGYTF. The CDR3 DNA sequence: TGTGCCATCAGTGAGGGGGGACAGGGCATCTATGGCTACACCTTC.

V usage is TRBV2 and J usage is TRBJ2-2; D is unclear. The CDR3 totals 17 residues. CDR1 and CDR2 from the germline V gene are SNHLY and FYNNEI. V gave up 1 base and J gave up 1 base, with 13 bases separating them. CDR3 in amino acids: CASSEGRQVRNTGELFF. The CDR3 nucleotides are TGTGCCAGCAGTGAAGGTCGGCAGGTTAGGAACACCGGGGAGCTGTTTTTT. The full variable domain, with the rest looked up from reference TRBV2 and TRBJ2-2, is EPEVTQTPSHQVTQMGQEVILRCVPISNHLYFYWYRQILGQKVEFLVSFYNNEISEKSEIFDDQFSVERPDGSNFTLKIRSTKLEDSAMYFCASSEGRQVRNTGELFFGEGSRLTVL.

The table lists this clonotype with a few counts. The V call is TRBV4-2, the J call TRBJ2-5; no definite D call. Trimming removed 1 base at V and 3 bases at J, with 6 bases between. Germline values: CDR1 LGHNA, CDR2 YNFKEQ. The CDR3 is 13 amino acids. As DNA, the CDR3 is TGTGCCAGCAGCCAAGGACCGGAAGAGACCCAGTACTTC. Translated, it gives CASSQGPEETQYF.